Shown below are 18 T cell receptor beta chains from a single sample sequenced in a study of blood T cell repertoires in COVID-19. The table came from immunoSEQ multiplex PCR; TCRdb's copy has only in-frame clones and leaves some out. The repertoire holds some 300,000 clones, with 88% as singletons. Sample: PBMCs or T cells enriched from blood (not recorded which). These receptors all stem from a woman aged 60-70 years in a cohort exposed to, infected with or recovered from COVID-19 (not recorded which).

This clone occurred once. This chain connects TRBV24-1 to TRBJ2-7, with 8 bases lining up with TRBD1. Trimming at V came to 10 bases and at J to 3 bases, leaving 10 bases not matched to a gene. Germline V gene lookup returns CDR1 KGHDR and CDR2 SFDVKD. The CDR3 is 14 amino acids. The CDR3 nucleotides are TGTGCCACTGCATCCGGACAGGGCTACTACGAGCAGTACTTC. Its protein product is CATASGQGYYEQYF.

This clone was seen a handful of times. The chain recombines TRBV21-1 with TRBJ2-5; TRBD1 reflects the table's D call only, with no check against the DNA. TRBV21-1 is listed as a pseudogene. CDR3 length equals 15 residues. CDR3 nucleotides: TGTGCCAGCAGCCCCCGGGACAGGGGACCCAAGACCCAGTACTTC. Translating it yields CASSPRDRGPKTQYF.

The chain recombines TRBV28 with TRBJ2-5, with TRBD1 matching 11 bases. This CDR3 is 14 amino acids long. From germline, CDR1 is MDHEN and CDR2 SYDVKM. J was trimmed by 4 bases and V by 8 bases; bases with no gene match: 6. The CDR3, as DNA: TGTGCCAGCTACGGACAGGGGGCACGAGAGACCCAGTACTTC. It translates to CASYGQGARETQYF.

V usage is TRBV10-1 and J usage is TRBJ1-1; weak D call: TRBD1 (6 bases). This CDR3 has 14 amino acids. From germline, CDR1 is WNHNN and CDR2 SYGVQD (reference sequence). V was trimmed by 0 bases and J by 8 bases, leaving 13 bases between them. CDR3 protein: CASSESTGNIEAFF. CDR3 bases: TGCGCCAGCAGTGAGTCGACAGGAAATATAGAAGCTTTCTTT.

This clone was seen only a few times. At one end, the junction sequence differs from germline, possibly due to a read error. The chain links TRBV5-6 to TRBJ1-3; tentative D call: TRBD1 (6 bases). CDR1 is SGHDT, CDR2 YYEEEE, per germline. This CDR3 spans 15 amino acids. The CDR3 loop reads CASSSTGNSRNTIYF. The CDR3 coding sequence is TGTGCCAGCAGCTCCACAGGGAACTCTAGAAACACCATATATTTT.

V is TRBV4-1 and J is TRBJ2-1, with 9 bases fitting TRBD2. This CDR3 has 16 amino acids. The germline CDR1 and CDR2 sequences are MGHRA and YSYEKL. J gave up 6 bases and V 2 bases, and 8 bases lay outside the gene matches. The CDR3 is CASSQSGLAGLNEQFF. The CDR3 nucleotides are TGCGCCAGCAGCCAATCGGGGCTAGCGGGACTCAATGAGCAGTTCTTC.

V gene TRBV9 combines with J gene TRBJ2-3, with TRBD1 matching 9 bases. J gave up 4 bases and V 2 bases, and 5 bases lay outside the gene matches. The CDR3 sequence is 15 residues long. Germline CDR1 reads SGDLS; CDR2 reads YYNGEE. CDR3 protein: CASSVHRGRADTQYF. The DNA for the CDR3 is TGTGCCAGCAGCGTCCACAGGGGGCGCGCAGATACGCAGTATTTT.

The chain has TRBV9 and TRBJ2-7; D might be TRBD1 (6 bases). The CDR3 has 14 residues. The germline gives CDR1 SGDLS, CDR2 YYNGEE. V lost 3 bases, J lost 0 bases, and 10 bases lay in between. The CDR3 here is CASSEVGASYEQYF. CDR3 DNA: TGTGCCAGCAGCGAGGTGGGGGCCTCCTACGAGCAGTACTTC.

J is TRBJ2-7 and V is TRBV18; no definite D call. CDR1 is KGHSH and CDR2 is LQKENI in the germline V gene. This CDR3 comprises 14 residues. Trimming removed 3 bases from V and 1 base from J, with 10 bases in between. DNA for the CDR3: TGTGCCAGCTCACCTACGACATATTCCTACGAGCAGTACTTC. Encoded protein: CASSPTTYSYEQYF. The full variable domain, its missing parts supplied by reference TRBV18 and TRBJ2-7, is NAGVMQNPRHLVRRRGQEARLRCSPMKGHSHVYWYRQLPEEGLKFMVYLQKENIIDESGMPKERFSAEFPKEGPSILRIQQVVRGDSAAYFCASSPTTYSYEQYFGPGTRLTVT.

The chain combines TRBV9 with TRBJ1-4; no reliable D call. V lost 1 base and J 5 bases, leaving 15 bases between the germline ends. CDR3 length: 16 residues. Looked up from germline, CDR1 is SGDLS and CDR2 is YYNGEE. CDR3 DNA: TGTGCCAGCAGCGTAAGTAGCAACACTGGGAATGAAAAACTGTTTTTT. Its translation: CASSVSSNTGNEKLFF.

This rearrangement joins TRBV6-1 to TRBJ2-6; D is ambiguous. CDR3 length: 16 residues. Germline CDR1 is MNHNS and CDR2 is SASEGT. V lost 3 bases, J lost 0 bases, and 9 bases lay in between. The CDR3 region is CASSDPRLSGANVLTF. The CDR3 nucleotides read TGTGCCAGCAGTGACCCCAGGCTCTCTGGGGCCAACGTCCTGACTTTC.

The chain is built from TRBV28 and TRBJ1-4; possible D gene TRBD1, 6 bases. The CDR3 has 17 amino acids. Germline lookup yields CDR1 MDHEN and CDR2 SYDVKM. Trimming left V 3 bases short and J 0 bases short, with 14 bases between. CDR3 residues: CASSFAGTNPTNEKLFF. The CDR3 coding sequence is TGTGCCAGCAGTTTCGCCGGGACAAATCCAACTAATGAAAAACTGTTTTTT.

The J gene is TRBJ2-1, the V gene TRBV11-2; tentatively, D is TRBD2 (5 bases). Trimming took 0 bases from V and 4 from J, leaving 10 bases between them. The germline V gene encodes CDR1 SGHAT and CDR2 FQNNGV. The CDR3 contains 15 residues. The CDR3 loop is CASSLERLAYNEQFF. DNA for the CDR3: TGTGCCAGCAGCTTAGAAAGGCTAGCTTACAATGAGCAGTTCTTC.

The V gene is TRBV20-1, the J gene TRBJ1-5; D gene uncertain. The CDR3 has 13 amino acids. Germline lookup yields CDR1 DFQATT and CDR2 SNEGSKA (reference sequence). Trimming took 3 bases from V and 6 from J, leaving 12 bases between them. CDR3 amino acids: CSASTKAGQPQHF. For the CDR3, the DNA is TGCAGTGCTAGTACTAAAGCGGGTCAGCCCCAGCATTTT.

This chain links TRBV28 with TRBJ1-2; 9 nucleotides line up with TRBD1. The V gene end was trimmed by 11 bases and the J gene end by 4 bases; junction bases not matched to a gene: 5. Germline loops: CDR1 MDHEN, CDR2 SYDVKM. CDR3 length equals 12 residues. CDR3 in amino acids: CAGGTGSYGYTF. CDR3 in DNA: TGTGCCGGGGGGACAGGGAGCTATGGCTACACCTTC.

This rearrangement joins TRBV7-2 to TRBJ1-5; 11 bases map to TRBD1. With V trimmed by 1 base and J by 6 bases, 2 bases remained unmatched. The CDR3 is made up of 15 amino acids. Germline V CDR1 and CDR2: SGHTA, FQGNSA. CDR3 in amino acids: CASSLEGTGGQPQHF. In DNA, the CDR3 is TGTGCCAGCAGCTTAGAGGGGACAGGGGGTCAGCCCCAGCATTTT.

Here the CDR3 reads CAWSVLSGNTIYF. The CDR3 DNA reads TGTGCCTGGAGTGTATTATCTGGAAACACCATATATTTT. The V gene is TRBV30, the J gene TRBJ1-3; D remains unclear. The CDR3 runs to 13 residues. Germline CDR1 reads GTSNPN; CDR2 reads SVGIG (reference sequence). Between the trimmed V and J ends, which lost 0 bases and 1 base, there was a span of 4 bases.

The chain recombines TRBV19 with TRBJ1-4; TRBD1 agrees at 9 bases. Germline V gene sequence: CDR1 LNHDA, CDR2 SQIVND (reference sequence). The CDR3 is 16 amino acids. Losses at the gene ends were 3 bases for V and 2 bases for J; bases not matched to a gene: 4. CDR3 sequence: CASSIGTGRTNEKLFF. The CDR3 DNA is TGTGCCAGTAGTATCGGGACAGGGCGGACTAATGAAAAACTGTTTTTT. Full variable domain (missing parts from reference TRBV19 and TRBJ1-4): DGGITQSPKYLFRKEGQNVTLSCEQNLNHDAMYWYRQDPGQGLRLIYYSQIVNDFQKGDIAEGYSVSREKKESFPLTVTSAQKNPTAFYLCASSIGTGRTNEKLFFGSGTQLSVL.